The source of this TCR beta chain is a study of shared clonotypes between healthy human individuals. TCRdb keeps only in-frame clones here, not all; method: immunoSEQ multiplex PCR. The sample includes about 2.1 million clones, 93% of them seen just once. CD45RO negativity and positive selection for CCR7 defined naive CD8 cells, a population that excluded terminally differentiated effector memory CD45RA+ cells. Germline CDR1 and CDR2: LGHNA and YNFKEQ. This CDR3 has 15 amino acids. The V end was cut by 1 base, the J end by 4 bases, with 12 bases between. This receptor was taken from a man aged 18 to 30 in good health. Some clones in this sample may be carry-over from other donors' samples. The sample taken for sequencing was naive CD8+ T cells from PBMCs. The gene calls are TRBV4-2 and TRBJ2-3; D is undetermined. CDR3 sequence reads: CASSQVSTAADTQYF. Here the CDR3 DNA reads TGTGCCAGCAGCCAAGTATCCACAGCAGCAGATACGCAGTATTTT.